The 25 T cell receptor beta chains below come from one sample, sequenced in a study of CD8+CD57+ T cells in acquired aplastic anemia. CDR3 and TCR beta VDJ profiling relied on a genomic DNA template. TCRdb redid the calling of the reads with MiXCR, one entry per CDR3 protein. This sample carries more than 150,000 distinct CDR3 sequences, under 70% of them seen once, and the ten largest clones take around 42%. Specimen: sorted CD4+, CD8+, or CD8+CD57+ T cells (not recorded which) from PBMCs. These TCRs come from a human donor with severe aplastic anemia or a healthy control (not recorded which).

This clonotype was observed a few times. This rearrangement joins TRBV5-5 to TRBJ2-7; the match to TRBD2 covers 12 bases. This CDR3 is 14 amino acids long. V lost 4 bases to trimming and J lost 3 bases; unmatched junction nucleotides: 2. Germline-derived CDR1 and CDR2 are SGHKS and YYEKEE (reference sequence). The CDR3 nucleotides read TGTGCCAGCAGCCCACTAGCGGGGGGCTACGAGCAGTACTTC. Translating gives CASSPLAGGYEQYF.

The chain carries TRBV7-6 and TRBJ2-3; the match to TRBD1 covers 9 bases. V was clipped by 5 bases and J by 4 bases; unmatched bases: 7. This CDR3 has 15 residues. The V gene's germline CDR1 is SGHVS and CDR2 FNYEAQ. In nucleotides, the CDR3 is TGTGCCAGCAGCATGGGACAGGGTATCGCAGATACGCAGTATTTT. As protein: CASSMGQGIADTQYF.

The rearrangement links TRBV25-1 to TRBJ1-4; 11 nucleotides agree with TRBD1. Trimming at V came to 4 bases and at J to 8 bases, leaving 6 bases not matched to a gene. This CDR3 region has 15 residues. Germline values: CDR1 MGHDK, CDR2 SYGVNS. This chain's CDR3 is CASSGGQGGSEKLFF. The DNA of the CDR3 is TGTGCCAGCAGTGGGGGACAGGGGGGGAGCGAAAAACTGTTTTTT.

A word on this clonotype: The CDR3 does not close with the conserved phenylalanine or tryptophan, likely indicating a read error. V is TRBV6-6 and J is TRBJ1-6; D is uncertain. The CDR3 runs to 13 residues. CDR1 is MNHNY and CDR2 is SVGAGI in the germline V gene (reference sequence). CDR3 region: CASSYLDGSPLHL. The CDR3 coding sequence is TGTGCCAGCAGCTACTTGGACGGGTCACCCCTCCACCTT.

The chain combines TRBV7-9 with TRBJ1-2, with a possible D match to TRBD1 (5 bases). CDR3 length equals 13 residues. Deletions cut 7 bases from V and 6 bases from J, with 15 bases between. Germline CDR1 is SEHNR and CDR2 is FQNEAQ (reference sequence). The CDR3 sequence is CASTSTETDGYTF. The CDR3, as DNA: TGTGCCAGCACCTCGACAGAGACGGATGGCTACACCTTC.

This chain uses TRBV25-1 with TRBJ2-7, with 12 bases matching TRBD1. The germline gives CDR1 MGHDK, CDR2 SYGVNS. The CDR3 sequence is 17 residues long. V shed 7 bases and J 3 bases; nucleotides not matched to a gene: 13. The CDR3: CASILSGTGGEDYEQYF. CDR3 bases: TGTGCCAGCATTTTATCCGGGACAGGGGGCGAGGACTACGAGCAGTACTTC.

This clonotype was recorded a few times. V and J are TRBV24-1 and TRBJ2-3; TRBD2 agrees at 9 bases. The CDR3 spans 19 residues. Trimming removed 3 bases from V and 4 bases from J; junction bases left unmatched: 16. The germline V gene encodes CDR1 KGHDR and CDR2 SFDVKD. The CDR3 loop reads CATSDRWLDSGSGADTQYF. The CDR3 DNA sequence: TGTGCCACCAGTGATCGGTGGTTGGATAGCGGGAGTGGTGCAGATACGCAGTATTTT.

This clonotype was counted between two and nine times. This sequence joins TRBV7-8 and TRBJ2-5; D possibly uses TRBD1 or TRBD2 (5 bases each). V was clipped by 3 bases and J by 5 bases, with 19 bases between them. The CDR3 runs to 16 residues. Germline CDR1 is SGHVS and CDR2 is FQNEAQ. This CDR3 reads CASSFGFGAPDETQYF. The CDR3 nucleotides are TGTGCCAGCAGCTTCGGTTTCGGGGCGCCGGACGAGACCCAGTACTTC.

At least ten counts were recorded for this clonotype. The genes are TRBV6-4 and TRBJ2-1; 7 positions agree with TRBD2. V trimming: 6 bases; J trimming: 4 bases; junction bases outside the gene matches: 9. The CDR3 is 15 amino acids. Germline values: CDR1 MRHNA, CDR2 SNTAGT. CDR3 region: CASSSSGEGYNEQFF. The CDR3 nucleotides are TGTGCCAGCAGCTCAAGCGGGGAGGGTTACAATGAGCAGTTCTTC.

The rearrangement uses TRBV19 and TRBJ2-4; D is unresolved. The germline V gene encodes CDR1 LNHDA and CDR2 SQIVND (reference sequence). This CDR3 region has 13 residues. V lost 8 bases, J lost 2 bases, and 10 bases lay in between. The CDR3 protein is CASSMGSKNIQYF. CDR3 nucleotides: TGTGCCAGTTCCATGGGGTCCAAAAACATTCAGTACTTC.

There are many counts of this clonotype. The chain recombines TRBV12-3 or TRBV12-4 with TRBJ2-3; D remains unclear. CDR3 length: 16 amino acids. V was trimmed by 3 bases and J by 6 bases, leaving 19 bases between them. CDR3 region: CASSFKAGRWLDTQYF. Here the CDR3 DNA reads TGTGCCAGCAGTTTCAAAGCCGGGCGATGGCTGGATACGCAGTATTTT.

The chain carries TRBV7-2 and TRBJ2-7; D is uncertain. Germline V gene data show CDR1 as SGHTA and CDR2 as FQGNSA. The V end lost 3 bases, the J end lost 5 bases, and 11 bases lay between the germline ends. The CDR3 is 13 amino acids. This chain's CDR3 is CASSFRPTNEQYF. In nucleotides, the CDR3 is TGTGCCAGCAGCTTTCGTCCAACTAACGAGCAGTACTTC.

The genes are TRBV15 and TRBJ1-6; tentatively, D is TRBD1 (5 bases). Germline CDR1 is LNHNV and CDR2 is YYDKDF (reference sequence). CDR3 length: 15 residues. The V end lost 1 base, the J end lost 10 bases, and 14 bases lay between the germline ends. The CDR3, as DNA: TGTGCCACCAGCAGAGTCGGCAGGGACCCCTCACCCCTCCACTTT. Translating gives CATSRVGRDPSPLHF.

Concerning this clonotype: It may be a read error: a sequence one base away is much more abundant. The conserved final phenylalanine or tryptophan is absent from the CDR3, which likely points to a read error. The J gene is TRBJ2-5, the V gene TRBV6-1; D may be TRBD2 (6 bases). The J call may be in error: the DNA end matches TRBJ2-7 better. Germline V gene lookup returns CDR1 MNHNS and CDR2 SASEGT. The CDR3 totals 14 residues. The CDR3 nucleotides read TGTGCCAGCAGGAAACCGGGGGAAAGCTACGAGCAGTACTCC. It yields the protein CASRKPGESYEQYS.

As for this clonotype: With a much larger clone just one base away, this may be a read error. V usage is TRBV7-6 and J usage is TRBJ2-1, with 7 bases lining up with TRBD2. There are 17 residues in the CDR3. With 4 bases clipped from V and 0 bases from J, the junction kept 9 bases outside the gene matches. Germline V gene lookup returns CDR1 SGHVS and CDR2 FNYEAQ. The CDR3: CASSSQASGRSYNEQFF. The CDR3 nucleotides are TGTGCCAGCAGCTCCCAGGCTAGCGGTCGCTCCTACAATGAGCAGTTCTTC.

The chain uses TRBV29-1 and TRBJ2-7; D may be TRBD2 (6 bases). In germline, CDR1 is SQVTM, CDR2 ANQGSEA. The CDR3 is 13 residues long. The germline V and J ends were trimmed by 6 bases and 2 bases, with 14 bases remaining between them. The CDR3 region has the DNA TGCAGCGTGGAGGTCGGGGGTCCCTACGAGCAGTACTTC. As protein: CSVEVGGPYEQYF.

The gene calls are TRBV12-3 or TRBV12-4 and TRBJ2-1; 10 bases agree with TRBD1. There are 16 residues in the CDR3. Trimming at V came to 5 bases and at J to 3 bases, leaving 7 bases not matched to a gene. The CDR3 sequence is CASSAIRDRGYNEQFF. CDR3 DNA sequence: TGTGCCAGCAGTGCCATTAGGGACAGGGGCTACAATGAGCAGTTCTTC.

The chain carries TRBV20-1 and TRBJ2-3; tentatively, D is TRBD2 (6 bases). Germline CDR1 DFQATT, CDR2 SNEGSKA (reference sequence). The CDR3 has 14 residues. With 1 base removed from V and 1 base from J, the gap between germline ends came to 9 bases. CDR3: CSARGPSGTDTQYF. The CDR3 nucleotides are TGCAGTGCTAGAGGACCTAGCGGCACAGATACGCAGTATTTT.

Details on this clonotype: The junction does not match germline at one end; this may be a read error. CDR3 DNA: TGCGCCAGCAGCCAACTACGGTCCACAGCTTCTGGCTACACCTTC. Its translation is CASSQLRSTASGYTF. The chain links TRBV7-9 to TRBJ1-2; no definite D call. This CDR3 region has 15 residues. The germline CDR1 and CDR2 sequences are SEHNR and FQNEAQ (reference sequence).

As to this clonotype: A read error may produce the germline difference seen at one junction end. This rearrangement joins TRBV4-1 to TRBJ2-7; possibly TRBD2 for D (5 bases). CDR1 MGHRA and CDR2 YSYEKL come from the germline V gene. The CDR3 is 15 residues long. DNA for the CDR3: TGTGCCAGCAGCCAAGATCTAGCCTCGGCCTACGAGCAGTACTTC. Translated, it gives CASSQDLASAYEQYF.

The V gene is TRBV5-5, the J gene TRBJ2-7, with a possible D match to TRBD2 (6 bases). Trimming pared 0 bases from V and 5 bases from J, leaving 15 bases between. This CDR3 has 15 amino acids. Germline V gene lookup returns CDR1 SGHKS and CDR2 YYEKEE (reference sequence). The CDR3 DNA sequence: TGTGCCAGCAGCTTGGCCGGGAGAGGGCGAAACGAGCAGTACTTC. This codes for CASSLAGRGRNEQYF.

The chain links TRBV4-3 to TRBJ2-7; no clear D gene. Trimming took off 0 bases at V and 3 bases at J, with 9 bases between the two ends. Germline V gives CDR1 LGHNA, CDR2 YSLEER. CDR3 length: 14 residues. The chain's CDR3 is CASSQDAHSYEQYF. The CDR3 nucleotides are TGCGCCAGCAGCCAAGATGCCCACAGCTACGAGCAGTACTTC.

This clonotype was detected a few times. V gene TRBV7-9 combines with J gene TRBJ2-4; 13 bases map to TRBD2. V gave up 3 bases and J gave up 8 bases; unmatched junction bases: 7. CDR1 is SEHNR and CDR2 is FQNEAQ in the germline V gene (reference sequence). The CDR3 consists of 16 residues. The CDR3 protein is CASSFGLAGASDIQYF. The CDR3 nucleotides are TGTGCCAGCAGCTTTGGACTAGCGGGGGCAAGTGACATTCAGTACTTC.

On this clonotype itself: One junction end disagrees with the germline gene, perhaps due to a read error. This chain joins TRBV24-1 and TRBJ2-1, with a weak D call TRBD1 (6 bases). The CDR3 spans 14 residues. CDR1 and CDR2 (germline): KGHDR, SFDVKD. CDR3 nucleotides: TGTGCCACCAGTGCTTCAGGGGCGAACAATAAGCAGTTCTTC. This codes for CATSASGANNKQFF.

This clonotype was counted ten times or more. V is TRBV7-8 and J is TRBJ1-1; weak D call: TRBD1 (5 bases). Trimming took 5 bases from V and 0 from J, leaving 7 bases between them. The germline gives CDR1 SGHVS, CDR2 FQNEAQ. There are 13 residues in the CDR3. The CDR3 coding sequence is TGTGCCAGCAGCCCAGGGATGAACACTGAAGCTTTCTTT. This gives the protein CASSPGMNTEAFF.